This T cell receptor (beta chain) was documented in a study of blood T cells in healthy people across ages. A second PCR of 7 to 11 cycles used a sample-barcoded 5' primer and a J-beta primer mix. From the 5' RACE reads, TCRdb called clonotypes with MiXCR, one entry per CDR3 protein. The table shows about 1.8 million distinct CDR3 sequences, with about 50% occurring only once. This CDR3 has 13 amino acids. Germline V lookup: CDR1 DFQATT, CDR2 SNEGSKA (reference sequence). Every donor gave 9 to 10 milliliters of peripheral blood. The receptor was derived from a middle-aged woman in good health. Material: blood. The rearrangement uses TRBV20-1 and TRBJ2-4, with TRBD1 matching over 7 bases. The assigned J gene may be wrong: the sequence end matches TRBJ2-7 better. The CDR3 reads CSADRDSLYEQYF. The CDR3 DNA sequence: TGCAGTGCTGACCGGGACAGTCTCTACGAGCAGTACTTC.